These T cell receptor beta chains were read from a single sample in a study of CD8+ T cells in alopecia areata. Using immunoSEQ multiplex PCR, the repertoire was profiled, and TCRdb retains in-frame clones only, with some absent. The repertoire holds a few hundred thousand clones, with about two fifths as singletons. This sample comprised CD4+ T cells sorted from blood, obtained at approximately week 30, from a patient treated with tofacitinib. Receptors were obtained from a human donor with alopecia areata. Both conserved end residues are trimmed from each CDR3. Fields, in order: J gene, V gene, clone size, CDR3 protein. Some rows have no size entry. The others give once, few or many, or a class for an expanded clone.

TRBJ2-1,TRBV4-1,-,ASSQGWTEDNEQF
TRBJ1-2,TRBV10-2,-,ASSAGPNYGYT
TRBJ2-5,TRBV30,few,AWSTNHGETQY
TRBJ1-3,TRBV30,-,AWSSVASGNTIY
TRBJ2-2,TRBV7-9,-,ASSYDNTGELF
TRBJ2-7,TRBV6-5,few,ASSYSNRAFYEQY
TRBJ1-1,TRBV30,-,AWSAAGAEAF
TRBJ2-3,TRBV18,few,ASSPMTSGVTDTQY
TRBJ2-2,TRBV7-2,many,ASSPGGSSTGELF
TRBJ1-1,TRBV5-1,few,ASSLEGVRNTEAF
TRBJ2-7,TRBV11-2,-,ASSLVQGYEQY
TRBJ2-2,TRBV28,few,ASSAPGHLTGELF
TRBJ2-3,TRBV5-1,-,ASSPGLAGGPDTQY
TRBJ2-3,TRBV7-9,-,ASSLSGRAPDTQY
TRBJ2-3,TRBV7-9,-,AISEAPPDTQY
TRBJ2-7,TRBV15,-,ATSRDPPAYEQY
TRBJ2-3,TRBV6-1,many,ASSEPRVGAQY
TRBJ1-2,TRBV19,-,ASSSYGGYT
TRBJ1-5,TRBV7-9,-,ASSTPGRNQPQH
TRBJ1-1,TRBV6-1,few,ASTLNTEAF
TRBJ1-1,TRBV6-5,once,ASSYDRTVAEAF
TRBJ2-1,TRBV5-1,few,ASSFRVGSYNEQF
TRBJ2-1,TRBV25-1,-,ASSDFIGGNEQF
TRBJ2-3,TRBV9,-,ASSVGGDTQY
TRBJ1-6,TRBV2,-,ASSEVGTGITPLH
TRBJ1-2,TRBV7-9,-,ASSPIQGNYGYT
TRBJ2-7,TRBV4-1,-,ASSQALDYSYEQY
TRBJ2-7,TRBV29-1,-,SVGMSGSFEQY
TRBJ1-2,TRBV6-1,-,AGLEPTGQGYT
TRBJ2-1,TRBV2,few,ASSQGQSSYNEQF
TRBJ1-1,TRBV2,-,ASTEGRSNTEAF
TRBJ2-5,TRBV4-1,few,ASSQIVLETQY
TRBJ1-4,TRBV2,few,ASKGGGATNEKLF
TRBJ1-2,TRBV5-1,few,ASSSVSGEYGYT
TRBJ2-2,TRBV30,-,AWSVLDSAGELF
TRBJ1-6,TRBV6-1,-,ASSVPGSSYNSPLH
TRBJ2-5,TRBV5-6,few,ASSLAGGAETQY
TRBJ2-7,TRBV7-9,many,ASSLARGTYEQY
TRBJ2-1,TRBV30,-,AWRGQGTGGEQF
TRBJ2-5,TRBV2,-,ASSDAASRQPQETQY
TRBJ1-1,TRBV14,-,ASSQGPATEAF
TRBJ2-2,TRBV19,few,ASKSQTTTGELF
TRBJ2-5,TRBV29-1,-,SVGGRSRTGDETQY
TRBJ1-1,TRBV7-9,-,ASRGTVNTEAF
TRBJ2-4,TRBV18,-,ASSPNPDDIQY
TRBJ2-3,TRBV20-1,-,SARTGGTQY
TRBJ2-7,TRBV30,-,AWSPTTGGAKKRYEQY
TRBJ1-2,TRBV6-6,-,ASSNQDSDGYT
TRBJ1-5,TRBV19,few,ASSIWGNQPQH
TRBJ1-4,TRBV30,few,AGRGTGAESNEKLF
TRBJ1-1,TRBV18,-,ASSDSLNTEAF
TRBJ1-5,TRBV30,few,AWRGLGENQPQH
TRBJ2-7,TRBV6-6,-,ASSPTGTGSGEQY
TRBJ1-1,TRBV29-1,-,SARGSGNTEAF
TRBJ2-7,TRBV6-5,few,ASSSLGSGVYEQY
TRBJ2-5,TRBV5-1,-,ASSSLGTSRPETQY
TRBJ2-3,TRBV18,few,ASSPPGTSQKDTQY
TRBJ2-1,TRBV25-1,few,ASSEGYSSYNEQF
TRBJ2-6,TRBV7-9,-,ASSLRGGRSANVLT